The entry that follows covers one T cell receptor (beta chain) sequence. Its antigen is unidentified. This entry is derived from a study of somatic mutations in cytotoxic T cells in rheumatoid arthritis. On the study more broadly: Patient blood, over 25 ml in EDTA, was obtained immediately after diagnosis and prior to the start of any treatment.

Study results and limitations: Between rheumatoid arthritis patients and age-matched healthy controls, CD8+ T-cell clonality showed no significant difference.

TCRdb's copy holds only in-frame clones and misses some; the assay was immunoSEQ multiplex PCR. The sample consists of approximately 19,000 clones, over 60% of them appearing once. The receptor was derived from an adult with rheumatoid arthritis. Sample: CD8+ T cells sorted from blood.

Written as DNA, the CDR3 is TGTGCCAGCAGTCTACTCACAGCTAGCACAGATACGCAGTATTTT. Encoded protein: CASSLLTASTDTQYF. V usage is TRBV27 and J usage is TRBJ2-3, with D unresolved. This CDR3 has 15 residues. Trimming left V 5 bases short and J 0 bases short, with 12 bases between. Germline lookup yields CDR1 MNHEY and CDR2 SMNVEV (reference sequence).